Listed here are 22 T cell receptor beta chains from one sample, sequenced in a study of blood T cell repertoires in COVID-19. Sequenced by immunoSEQ multiplex PCR; TCRdb stores in-frame clones only, minus some. The data contain about 210,000 clones, 84% of them singletons. The sample comprised peripheral blood. These receptors were collected from a woman in her fifties or sixties with active or convalescent COVID-19.

The chain couples TRBV3-1 (or the pseudogene TRBV3-2) to TRBJ2-5; D unresolved. From germline, CDR1 is LGHDT and CDR2 YNNKEL (reference sequence). Trimming cost V 1 base and J 5 bases, with 14 bases left between them. The CDR3 is 15 residues long. CDR3 protein: CASSQGQTFRETQYF. Here the CDR3 DNA reads TGTGCCAGCAGCCAAGGTCAGACTTTTAGGGAGACCCAGTACTTC.

V usage is TRBV29-1 and J usage is TRBJ1-4, with TRBD1 as a possible D gene (6 bases). V lost 4 bases, J lost 7 bases, and 13 bases lay in between. The CDR3 spans 13 residues. CDR1 and CDR2 (germline): SQVTM, ANQGSEA. Written as DNA, the CDR3 is TGCAGCGTTGGTAGGGGGAGTAGTGAAAAACTGTTTTTT. It yields the protein CSVGRGSSEKLFF.

V gene TRBV28 combines with J gene TRBJ1-2, with D maybe TRBD1 (6 bases). Per germline, CDR1 MDHEN and CDR2 SYDVKM. With 5 bases removed from V and 5 bases from J, the gap between germline ends came to 18 bases. CDR3 size: 15 residues. The CDR3 sequence is CASSGQSGHWYGYTF. Written as DNA, the CDR3 is TGTGCCAGCAGTGGGCAGTCGGGACATTGGTATGGCTACACCTTC.

The rearrangement links TRBV7-9 to TRBJ2-2; D unresolved. Trimming left V 3 bases short and J 6 bases short, with 17 bases between. The CDR3 sequence is 16 residues long. Germline V gene sequence: CDR1 SEHNR, CDR2 FQNEAQ (reference sequence). The CDR3 DNA reads TGTGCCAGCAGCTTTGCTAAGCCCCGATCTGCCGGGGAGCTGTTTTTT. This codes for CASSFAKPRSAGELFF.

V usage is TRBV6-1 and J usage is TRBJ1-1; TRBD1 matches 11 bases. V was pared by 4 bases and J by 1 base, with 5 bases of the junction left unmatched. CDR1 is MNHNS, CDR2 SASEGT, per germline. The CDR3 totals 16 residues. The CDR3 spells CASSGGQGARNTEAFF. The CDR3 nucleotides read TGTGCCAGCAGTGGAGGACAGGGGGCCCGGAACACTGAAGCTTTCTTT.

The sample holds a few counts of this clone. V is TRBV9 and J is TRBJ2-2; 7 bases are a match to TRBD2. CDR1 is SGDLS, CDR2 YYNGEE, per germline. The CDR3 covers 16 residues. Germline trimming cut 0 bases from V and 1 base from J; bases unmatched to any gene: 3. CDR3 DNA sequence: TGTGCCAGCAGCGTAGTACCGGGGGGGAACACCGGGGAGCTGTTTTTT. Amino acid sequence: CASSVVPGGNTGELFF. Filled out from reference TRBV9 and TRBJ2-2, the complete variable domain reads DSGVTQTPKHLITATGQRVTLRCSPRSGDLSVYWYQQSLDQGLQFLIQYYNGEERAKGNILERFSAQQFPDLHSELNLSSLELGDSALYFCASSVVPGGNTGELFFGEGSRLTVL.

The V call is TRBV19, the J call TRBJ1-1, with D possibly TRBD1 on 5 matching bases. The CDR3 has 20 amino acids. V lost 0 bases and J 4 bases, leaving 27 bases between the germline ends. Looked up from germline, CDR1 is LNHDA and CDR2 is SQIVND (reference sequence). CDR3 in DNA: TGTGCCAGTAGTATAGATGGAGTCGACAGTTTTTTCCTGGGGGGCACTGAAGCTTTCTTT. Translating gives CASSIDGVDSFFLGGTEAFF.

The chain employs TRBV19 and TRBJ2-6; D is unresolved. The CDR3 is 17 residues long. V lost 2 bases to trimming and J lost 5 bases, with 16 bases between them. In germline, CDR1 is LNHDA, CDR2 SQIVND (reference sequence). CDR3 protein: CASSIFTVTSRANVLTF. DNA of the CDR3: TGTGCCAGTAGTATATTTACAGTCACTTCTCGGGCCAACGTCCTGACTTTC.

The chain combines TRBV28 with TRBJ1-1; D is unclear. This CDR3 is 13 amino acids long. V was shortened by 3 bases and J by 4 bases, with 9 bases between the two germline ends. Looked up from germline, CDR1 is MDHEN and CDR2 is SYDVKM. The DNA of the CDR3 is TGTGCCAGCAGTTTGTCCGGGGTCACTGAAGCTTTCTTT. Translated: CASSLSGVTEAFF.

This clone has only one observation. The V gene is TRBV6-1, the J gene TRBJ1-5; D possibly corresponds to TRBD1 (5 bases). V lost 3 bases, J lost 0 bases, and 12 bases lay in between. Germline CDR1 MNHNS, CDR2 SASEGT. This CDR3 is built from 16 residues. CDR3 DNA sequence: TGTGCCAGCAGTGACCCGGACATAATTAGCAATCAGCCCCAGCATTTT. It encodes CASSDPDIISNQPQHF.

The chain combines TRBV5-4 with TRBJ2-7, with 8 positions matching TRBD2. The CDR3 is 20 amino acids. With 0 bases clipped from V and 6 bases from J, the junction kept 23 bases outside the gene matches. Germline CDR1 and CDR2: SGHNT and YYREEE (reference sequence). CDR3: CASSLECGRSSGLERCEQYF. The CDR3 bases are TGTGCCAGCAGCTTGGAATGTGGACGTTCGTCGGGACTAGAGAGGTGCGAGCAGTACTTC.

This chain connects TRBV30 to TRBJ2-3; D is perhaps TRBD2 (5 bases). The ends were cut back, 2 bases at V and 0 bases at J, with 15 bases in the middle. CDR3 length: 16 residues. Germline V gene lookup returns CDR1 GTSNPN and CDR2 SVGIG (reference sequence). CDR3 protein: CAWSLKRKPSTDTQYF. CDR3 nucleotides: TGTGCCTGGAGTTTAAAGCGGAAACCTAGCACAGATACGCAGTATTTT.

V usage is TRBV7-8 and J usage is TRBJ2-1, with D possibly being TRBD1 (6 bases). This CDR3 spans 14 amino acids. Germline CDR1 reads SGHVS; CDR2 reads FQNEAQ. V was cut by 1 base and J by 9 bases, with 13 bases left in between. The CDR3 nucleotides read TGTGCCAGCAGCTTAGGGAAACAGGGCGCTGAGCAGTTCTTC. It translates to CASSLGKQGAEQFF.

The chain employs TRBV5-1 and TRBJ1-4; maybe TRBD1 (6 bases). With 3 bases removed from V and 3 bases from J, the gap between germline ends came to 12 bases. Germline V gene lookup returns CDR1 SGHRS and CDR2 YFSETQ. This CDR3 has 15 residues. This CDR3 reads CASSSGGLANEKLFF. The CDR3, as DNA: TGCGCCAGCAGCTCGGGGGGGCTGGCTAATGAAAAACTGTTTTTT.

The chain carries TRBV25-1 and TRBJ2-1; the match to TRBD1 covers 10 bases. The J segment lost 6 bases and the V segment lost 5 bases, leaving 10 bases of the junction unmatched. CDR3 size: 16 residues. Per the germline V gene, CDR1 is MGHDK and CDR2 is SYGVNS. CDR3 amino acids: CASSRTGGFRSNEQFF. For the CDR3, the DNA is TGTGCCAGCAGTAGGACAGGGGGGTTTCGTAGCAATGAGCAGTTCTTC.

The rearrangement uses TRBV6-1 and TRBJ1-4; TRBD1 might be the D (5 bases). The germline V gene encodes CDR1 MNHNS and CDR2 SASEGT. Trimming took off 0 bases at V and 3 bases at J, with 11 bases between the two ends. This CDR3 region has 16 residues. The CDR3 reads CASSEARVRANEKLFF. Written as DNA, the CDR3 is TGTGCCAGCAGTGAAGCCAGGGTACGCGCTAATGAAAAACTGTTTTTT.

This chain joins TRBV11-2 and TRBJ1-1; D gene unclear. The CDR3 loop spans 14 amino acids. Germline lookup yields CDR1 SGHAT and CDR2 FQNNGV. V lost 0 bases and J lost 0, with 5 bases in between. The CDR3 spells CASSLDSLNTEAFF. The CDR3 DNA reads TGTGCCAGCAGCTTAGATAGCTTGAACACTGAAGCTTTCTTT.

The chain has TRBV6-1 and TRBJ2-5; D is possibly TRBD2 (6 bases). Trimming removed 1 base from V and 4 bases from J, with 10 bases in between. The CDR3 consists of 14 residues. Germline CDR1 reads MNHNS; CDR2 reads SASEGT. CDR3: CASSEEGRGETQYF. CDR3 nucleotides: TGTGCCAGCAGTGAAGAGGGGCGGGGAGAGACCCAGTACTTC.

V and J are TRBV10-1 and TRBJ1-1; D possibly corresponds to TRBD1 (5 bases). Germline assignment: CDR1 WNHNN and CDR2 SYGVQD (reference sequence). Trimming shortened V by 3 bases and J by 0 bases, and 11 bases separated the two germline ends. The CDR3 is 15 amino acids. This CDR3 is CASSDQGGVNTEAFF. The CDR3 DNA follows: TGCGCCAGCAGTGACCAGGGCGGAGTGAACACTGAAGCTTTCTTT.

This chain links TRBV2 with TRBJ2-2; tentative D call: TRBD2 (7 bases). Per germline, CDR1 SNHLY and CDR2 FYNNEI. The CDR3 covers 14 residues. Trimming cost V 8 bases and J 4 bases, with 14 bases left between them. CDR3 DNA: TGTGCCAGCGAGGAGGGGGGGACCACCGGGGAGCTGTTTTTT. Residues: CASEEGGTTGELFF.

The chain has TRBV24-1 and TRBJ2-6; D possibly corresponds to TRBD1 (5 bases). The germline V gene encodes CDR1 KGHDR and CDR2 SFDVKD. This CDR3 has 16 residues. Between the trimmed V and J ends, which lost 5 bases and 2 bases, there was a span of 12 bases. CDR3 sequence (DNA): TGTGCCACCAGTGCAGGAACAGGTGCTGGGGCCAACGTCCTGACTTTC. It codes for CATSAGTGAGANVLTF.

The CDR3 bases are TGCAGCGTTGCGGTCTCGTACGAGCAGTACTTC. Its translation is CSVAVSYEQYF. The chain carries TRBV29-1 and TRBJ2-7; D not certain. Trimming stripped 4 bases from V and 4 bases from J, with 8 bases between. This CDR3 is built from 11 residues. The germline CDR1 and CDR2 sequences are SQVTM and ANQGSEA.